This is a list of T cell receptor beta chains from one sample in a study of T-cell reconstitution after alpha-beta-depleted transplantation in children. TCRdb redid the calling of the PCR reads with MiXCR, one entry per CDR3 protein. The sample carries about 870,000 distinct CDR3 sequences, 15% to 20% recorded once. Material: PBMCs, mostly from graft donor cells, obtained 360 days after TCRalphabeta/CD19-depleted stem cell transplant. These receptors all come from a male patient aged 10 to 17 who had a stem cell transplant for acute lymphoblastic leukemia, so the T cells may come from the graft donor. The CDR3 runs from the conserved cysteine through the conserved F or W. Each record gives: CDR3 length, V gene, CDR3 protein.

16 TRBV12-3/TRBV12-4 CASSPRTSGRSAEQFF
11 TRBV20-1 CSARREDEQYF
15 TRBV6-5 CASSYSLMSNQPQHF
16 TRBV7-8 CASSFTTAVQTDTQYF
14 TRBV29-1 CSTPTDRVGDTQYF
15 TRBV12-3/TRBV12-4 CASSPRQGKDQPQHF
14 TRBV18 CASSPQGPNYGYTF
17 TRBV3-1 CASSQGERLAGADTQYF
14 TRBV20-1 CSARPGQAAYEQYF
12 TRBV20-1 CSVHTGEETQYF
14 TRBV7-2 CASSQITGGETQYF
13 TRBV12-3/TRBV12-4 CASSLGLWDTIYF
14 TRBV3-1 CASSQEQGWAEAFF
17 TRBV9 CASSVSWTSGGVNEQFF
15 TRBV15 CATSRAGGRSYEQYF
14 TRBV5-1 CASSLVGTGYEQYF
13 TRBV5-1 CASSLDRPSGQYF
14 TRBV4-2 CASNRGGPSYEQYF
10 TRBV12-3/TRBV12-4 CASKGTKQYF
16 TRBV5-5 CASSETGALNTGELFF
13 TRBV4-1 CASSQAERQPQHF
15 TRBV5-1 CASSPVTGGGDEQYF
15 TRBV5-1 CATTLSGSGGDTQYF
17 TRBV4-1 CASSQDTASGRRGEQFF
14 TRBV4-2 CASSHERANYEQYF
15 TRBV9 CASSVVTSGPGELFF
17 TRBV20-1 CSASGGAVRRNNSPLHF
15 TRBV29-1 CSVAVGLASTDTQYF
12 TRBV12-5 CASGSLRNEQYF
16 TRBV20-1 CSARGPGGADTGELFF
16 TRBV5-5 CASSLSFLGSPYEQYF
16 TRBV5-6 CASSYRTGSPAYEQYF
11 TRBV7-9 CASSIPHTEGF
17 TRBV5-4 CASSPLAGGSSYNEQFF
14 TRBV12-3/TRBV12-4 CASSPWDRGSEQYF
15 TRBV11-2 CASRRLAGGADTQYF
16 TRBV5-1 CASSFVQGGTEETQYF
14 TRBV29-1 CSVGGGLLTYEQYF
16 TRBV12-3/TRBV12-4 CASTLLSGSYPGELFF
18 TRBV12-3/TRBV12-4 CASSLHPGTSGNTDTQYF
15 TRBV7-9 CASSLASTGVYGYTF
16 TRBV5-1 CASSPAGQGTGNTIYF
14 TRBV7-9 CASSPRTGEPEAFF
15 TRBV6-5 CASSYSLTGGDEQYF
14 TRBV5-5 CASSLWQGAETQYF
17 TRBV2 CASSEDPLAGGAYEQYF
12 TRBV7-7 CASKGYTGELFF
14 TRBV19 CASSIAGNTGELFF
15 TRBV12-3/TRBV12-4 CASRRQGAMNTEAFF
15 TRBV24-1 CATSARESAKNIQYF
17 TRBV18 CASSPPRGTSATYEQYF
15 TRBV4-1 CASSQAAGLSYEQYF
20 TRBV4-1 CASSQRGGLAGVTGANVLTF
15 TRBV12-3/TRBV12-4 CASRPLAGGPQTQYF
13 TRBV9 CASSPRTPYGYTF
14 TRBV20-1 CSAPTGDNGYEQYF
15 TRBV5-1 CASSFGDSPAYEQYF
19 TRBV7-9 CASSLWGSGRLSSYNEQFF
15 TRBV27 CASSPVTGGLQPQHF